This entry is about one T cell receptor (beta chain). Its specificity is unknown. The sample holds other DNA sequences that translate to the same CDR3. The V and J ends lost 6 bases and 0 bases respectively, with 8 bases between them. Per the germline V gene, CDR1 is MNHEY and CDR2 is SVGAGI. The CDR3 contains 14 residues. TCRdb's table, derived via immunoSEQ multiplex PCR, lists solely in-frame clones and lacks some. The sample has around 250,000 clones; around 85% are singletons. This record comes from a study of Ad26.COV2.S vaccination and SARS-CoV-2 variants. The overall study: Intramuscular Ad26.COV2.S at 5x10^10 or 1x10^11 viral particles. Regarding the study as a whole: Non-spike TCR breadth showed similarity between vaccine and placebo recipients. Spike-specific TCR breadth ran higher among vaccine recipients than placebo recipients.

This sample's treatment: some 20 received Ad26.COV2.S at low or high dose, single or two shots; about 5 received placebo; per-sample allocation not given. Specimens were obtained on day 63 following the first vaccine or placebo injection. Donation came from an adult in Boston who was aged 18-55 years. The specimen comprised peripheral blood, sampled in a trial of Ad26.COV2.S vaccine versus placebo. This sequence originates from a person aged 18-60 years who received the Ad26.COV2.S COVID-19 vaccine or a placebo. The chain is built from TRBV6-5 and TRBJ1-4; no firm D call. The CDR3 spells CASSRTATNEKLFF. The CDR3 region has the DNA TGTGCCAGCAGCCGGACCGCAACTAATGAAAAACTGTTTTTT.